A selection of T cell receptor beta chains follows, all from one sample in a study of CD8+ T cells in alopecia areata. Profiling relied on immunoSEQ multiplex PCR, and the TCRdb table lists in-frame clones only, not all of them. The data show more than 200,000 clones, approximately 45% seen once. The sample consisted of CD4+ T cells sorted from blood, taken at roughly week 36, from a patient treated with tofacitinib. These receptors were collected from a human donor with alopecia areata. CDR3s include the opening cysteine and the closing phenylalanine or tryptophan. A D gene is named only where the DNA matches it firmly. The size entry is marked missing in some rows and otherwise reads once, few, many or a size class.

D	size	V	J	DNA	CDR3
.	few	TRBV5-1	TRBJ2-5	TGTGCCAGCAGCTTGGCCAGGCCAGAGACCCAGTACTTC	CASSLARPETQYF
.	.	TRBV10-3	TRBJ1-1	TGTGCCATCAGGGCCCGGGACCAGAACACTGAAGCTTTCTTT	CAIRARDQNTEAFF
.	.	TRBV4-1	TRBJ2-7	TGCGCCAGCAGCCCCACCGGACAGATCTACGAGCAGTACTTC	CASSPTGQIYEQYF
.	.	TRBV5-4	TRBJ2-1	TGTGCCAGCAGCTTGGGAGGGTTGAAAGGCTCCTACAATGAGCAGTTCTTC	CASSLGGLKGSYNEQFF
TRBD2	.	TRBV29-1	TRBJ2-1	TGCAGCGTCGGGGGACTAGCGGGAGCTTCTCGGCTCTACAATGAGCAGTTCTTC	CSVGGLAGASRLYNEQFF
.	.	TRBV27	TRBJ1-5	TGTGCCAGCAGTTTCTCCGGGGGGCCCGGTCAGCCCCAGCATTTT	CASSFSGGPGQPQHF
.	.	TRBV28	TRBJ2-1	TGTGCCAGCAGTTCGCTAGCGAATGAGCAGTTCTTC	CASSSLANEQFF
.	few	TRBV28	TRBJ2-7	TGTGCCAGCAGTATAGGTGGTTTAACTACGGGGCAGTACTTC	CASSIGGLTTGQYF
.	.	TRBV5-1	TRBJ2-2	TGCGCCAGCAGCAAAGGGGCCGGGGAGCTGTTTTTT	CASSKGAGELFF
TRBD2	few	TRBV29-1	TRBJ2-3	TGCAGCGTCGATAGCGGGAGTCCAGATACGCAGTATTTT	CSVDSGSPDTQYF
.	few	TRBV29-1	TRBJ1-1	TGCAGCGTTTGTGAGGTGAACACTGAAGCTTTCTTT	CSVCEVNTEAFF
TRBD1	few	TRBV5-1	TRBJ2-5	TGCGCCAGCAGCTTGGTCGGACAGGAAGAGACCCAGTACTTC	CASSLVGQEETQYF
TRBD2	few	TRBV15	TRBJ2-3	TGTGCCACCAGCAGAGATCCCACAGCGGGACTCACAGATACGCAGTATTTT	CATSRDPTAGLTDTQYF
.	.	TRBV7-9	TRBJ1-1	TGTGCCAGCAGCTGGGGTCCTAACACTGAAGCTTTCTTT	CASSWGPNTEAFF
.	.	TRBV29-1	TRBJ2-1	TGCAGCTTGGGGGTATTAGCGGCTAATGAGCAGTTCTTC	CSLGVLAANEQFF
TRBD1	.	TRBV5-1	TRBJ2-2	TGCGCCAGCAGCTTGGCCGAGAAGACAGGGGGCTCCGGGGAGCTGTTTTTT	CASSLAEKTGGSGELFF
.	few	TRBV2	TRBJ1-4	TGTGCCAGCAGGGAGGACTATGCAAATGAAAAACTGTTTTTT	CASREDYANEKLFF
.	few	TRBV29-1	TRBJ2-6	TGCAGCTTTCCCCATGGGGGCCTAAGCTCTGGGGCCAACGTCCTGACTTTC	CSFPHGGLSSGANVLTF
.	.	TRBV6-5	TRBJ2-1	TGTGCCAGCAGCCCCCGTGGGGACAATGAGCAGTTCTTC	CASSPRGDNEQFF
TRBD1	once	TRBV15	TRBJ1-5	TGTGCCACCAGCAGGGATGCAGGGGGTGTGAGCAATCAGCCCCAGCATTTT	CATSRDAGGVSNQPQHF
.	.	TRBV25-1	TRBJ1-5	TGTGCCAGCAGTGAGCAGGGATCGGGCAATCAGCCCCAGCATTTT	CASSEQGSGNQPQHF
.	few	TRBV29-1	TRBJ2-7	TGCAGCGTTACGACGGTTTACCCTTACGAGCAGTACTTC	CSVTTVYPYEQYF
.	.	TRBV27	TRBJ2-5	TGTGCCAGCATCATCTCAGGGACCCGGGCCCGGACGGAGAGCTGGTACTTC	CASIISGTRARTESWYF
.	.	TRBV7-9	TRBJ2-5	TGTGCCAGCAGCTTACCGGCAATACAGACCCAGTACTTC	CASSLPAIQTQYF
.	.	TRBV19	TRBJ2-5	TGTGCCAGTAGTCTTACCGGGGCCCAAGAGACCCAGTACTTC	CASSLTGAQETQYF
.	.	TRBV19	TRBJ1-5	TGTGCCAGTAGTAGAGAGAGACAGAGCAATCAGCCCCAGCATTTT	CASSRERQSNQPQHF
.	few	TRBV29-1	TRBJ2-1	TGCAGCGTTGCGGAGGCAGGGGTCTGGGATGAGCAGTTCTTC	CSVAEAGVWDEQFF
.	.	TRBV18	TRBJ2-1	TGTGCCAGCTCACCATTCGCGGGCGCCTACAATGAGCAGTTCTTC	CASSPFAGAYNEQFF
.	.	TRBV7-7	TRBJ1-5	TGTGCTAGCAGCTTAGCGACGGATCAGCCCCAGCATTTT	CASSLATDQPQHF
.	.	TRBV20-1	TRBJ1-5	TGCAGTGCTGGGAGTCAGCCCCAGCATTTT	CSAGSQPQHF
.	.	TRBV5-1	TRBJ2-2	TGCGCCAGCAGCTTGGTAGGATCCGGGGAGCTGTTTTTT	CASSLVGSGELFF
TRBD2	few	TRBV27	TRBJ2-7	TGTGCCAGCAGTTTAGGGCTAGCGGGAGGTGGGAGGCAGTACTTC	CASSLGLAGGGRQYF
.	many	TRBV19	TRBJ2-2	TGTGCCAGTAGTGTAACACAAAACACCGGGGAGCTGTTTTTT	CASSVTQNTGELFF
.	.	TRBV20-1	TRBJ2-1	TGCAGTGCTAGAAGAGGCGGGGAGCAGTTCTTC	CSARRGGEQFF
.	.	TRBV18	TRBJ2-3	TGTGCCAGCTCACCGGGTCAACCAATTGATACGCAGTATTTT	CASSPGQPIDTQYF
TRBD2	.	TRBV4-2	TRBJ2-2	TGTGCCAGCAGCCAAGATGGTGGACTAGCGGGTAACACCGGGGAGCTGTTTTTT	CASSQDGGLAGNTGELFF
TRBD1	.	TRBV7-9	TRBJ1-2	TGTGCCAGCAACAGGGGTGTCGATGGCTACACCTTC	CASNRGVDGYTF
TRBD1	.	TRBV4-2	TRBJ1-2	TGTGCCAGCAGCCAAGGACAGGGGGCGAATGATAACTATGGCTACACCTTC	CASSQGQGANDNYGYTF
.	.	TRBV27	TRBJ1-2	TGTGCCAGCAGTTTATCCCCTCGTGGTAGTTATGGCTACACCTTC	CASSLSPRGSYGYTF
.	.	TRBV6-5	TRBJ1-2	TGTGCCAGCAGGCCCCAAGGGTCCGATGGCTACACCTTC	CASRPQGSDGYTF
.	.	TRBV18	TRBJ2-4	TGTGCCAGCTCACCATCAGCAGGGGTGAACATTCAGTACTTC	CASSPSAGVNIQYF
TRBD1	few	TRBV7-9	TRBJ1-4	TGTGCCAGCTCACAGGGGGGCTCCGCAAAACTGTTTTTT	CASSQGGSAKLFF